This TCR beta chain was documented in a study of regulatory T cells in long-lasting Graves disease. This clonotype was recorded at least ten times. Specified time point: newly diagnosed GD, antithyroid drugs for less than 3 months. The TCR library used RNA extracted from PBMCs. Sequencing libraries for TCR beta were prepared with iRepertoire HTBI primers and Arm-PCR of CDR3 regions. A single record per CDR3 protein comes from TCRdb applying MiXCR to the multiplex PCR reads. The table has under 500,000 distinct CDR3 sequences, around 17% seen once. Per the germline V gene, CDR1 is SEHNR and CDR2 is FQNEAQ (reference sequence). V was trimmed by 3 bases and J by 0 bases, leaving 21 bases between them. The CDR3 runs to 19 residues. The sample was also linked to a second study, of T cells in Graves' hyperthyroidism and ophthalmopathy.

This specimen was peripheral blood mononuclear cells (PBMCs), taken at new diagnosis, from a patient treated with antithyroid drugs. The chain recombines TRBV7-9 with TRBJ1-3; D gene unclear. The receptor was isolated from a woman aged 25-40 years with Graves disease. The CDR3 sequence: CASSFIPLPGHGSGNTIYF. CDR3 in DNA: TGTGCCAGCAGCTTCATTCCTCTCCCGGGCCACGGCTCTGGAAACACCATATATTTT.